This T cell receptor beta chain was identified in a study of shared clonotypes between healthy human individuals (dated by TCRdb to about 2020). Background for the entire study: The cohort comprised two women and a few men aged 18 to 49 years. For each donor, CD4 naive and CD4 memory were each given three plates, CD8 naive was given two plates, and CD8 memory was given one plate. Each donor's leukapheresis produced roughly between roughly 0.85 and 9 billion PBMCs. Libraries were prepared and TCR repertoires were sequenced by different laboratories using diverse techniques, in order to increase sequencing depth and limit assay-specific biases. The study deeply sequenced blood TCR repertoires of 5 or 6 healthy adults to estimate repertoire size and the extent of clonotype sharing between individuals.

Using the deep immunoSEQ assay, TCR CDR3 regions were amplified from genomic DNA by multiplex PCR. Extracted genomic DNA from each cell subset was spread evenly across all wells of several immunoSEQ 96-well plates, with each plate serving as a replicate. For sorted subsets, around 0.2 ug of genomic DNA, equivalent to roughly 30,000 T cell genomes, went into each replicate PCR. Purified libraries were quantified with a Qubit 3.0 fluorometer, sized on a Bioanalyzer 2100, and re-quantified with the KAPA Library Quantification kit. Every immunoSEQ 96-well plate was sequenced on a separate single-read 150-cycle Illumina NextSeq 550 flow cell. Under the source paper's analysis protocol: The immunoSEQ output contained only junctional sequences without quality scores, so filtering could not match that applied to full-length reads. Sequences were annotated with PyIR, a Python wrapper for IgBLAST v1.9, using IMGT germline references to assign V/J genes and CDR3. Any read was removed if the V/J assignment was weak (E-value above 1e-6), the CDR3 was missing, or the read contained stop codons, out-of-frame junctions, or ambiguous translated residues. V3J clonotypes were defined as sequences sharing the same inferred V gene, J gene, and CDR3 amino acid sequence. Percentage overlap between repertoires was calculated by dividing the number of shared unique clonotypes by the size of the smaller repertoire. Repertoire richness was assessed with RTK rarefaction, the Chao1 estimator, and Recon v2.1 estimates of unobserved clonotypes. For all TCRbeta clonotypes obtained by the gDNA method from four donors, generation probabilities were computed with OLGA. TCRdb obtained this table from immuneACCESS and retained in-frame rearrangements with V and J assigned. These tables miss some clones; where compared with another copy, unresolved V genes account for less than half of the shortfall, and the remainder is unexplained. That table is the source of V, J and clone size, and D and trimming were worked out from the DNA. The sample table holds 550,000 to 600,000 clones, of which 98% were seen once. Around 0.3% of the sample goes to the ten largest clones.

The paper's findings and limits, for the study overall: Higher generation probabilities were observed for clonotypes shared by all four sorted-subset donors than for non-shared clonotypes. Only blood was sampled, and tissue TCR repertoires likely differ from those in blood. Pairwise subsampling led to the expectation that sequencing depth would affect the degree of clonotype sharing among donors. Naive subsets generally had larger estimated clonotype richness than memory subsets did. Even with the large sequencing depth, rarefaction of the sorted-subset datasets indicated that sequencing was incomplete. Across a handful of donors, roughly 5.1% of naive CD4, approximately 3.5% of naive CD8, approximately 2.5% of memory CD4, and approximately 0.4% of memory CD8 clonotypes were shared. Because the study included a small number of donors, the genetic and exposure-history diversity represented was limited.

Concerning this clone itself: There is no known antigen for this receptor. Nothing much larger sits one base from this clone, and base qualities are not available.

The CDR3 measures 16 amino acids from cysteine to phenylalanine. Solely the CDR3 DNA is kept, with 48 bases framed from the first base. V and J are truncated by 2 bases and 3 bases respectively, leaving an intervening sequence of 14 bases. The germline V gene supplies CDR1 SGHAT and CDR2 FQNNGV. For the CD8 naive samples, CD45RO-negative cells were positively selected for CCR7, yielding a CD45RA+CCR7+ population from which TemRA cells were excluded. The donors were healthy, HIV-negative adults with no recently reported acute infections or vaccinations. All donors were Caucasian adults living in Nashville, Tennessee, USA. Blood was obtained by leukapheresis, after which PBMCs were separated by Ficoll-Histopaque density gradient centrifugation and cryopreserved in liquid nitrogen vapor phase. Analytical flow cytometry was used to check the purity and quantity of each magnetically sorted T cell population. Genomic DNA was isolated from every sorted fraction and measured by UV absorbance on a Nanodrop 2000c.

This chain joins TRBV11-2 to TRBJ1-3, with a weak D call of TRBD1 (6 bases match). The sample consisted of naive CD8+ T cells sorted from blood. Explained via the paper, the cell subset or site label denotes: CD45RA+CCR7+. This receptor was identified in a man younger than 45 in good health. DNA sequence: TGTGCCAGCAGCTTAACTCTCGCAGGGGATGGAAACACCATATATTTT. The resulting protein is CASSLTLAGDGNTIYF.